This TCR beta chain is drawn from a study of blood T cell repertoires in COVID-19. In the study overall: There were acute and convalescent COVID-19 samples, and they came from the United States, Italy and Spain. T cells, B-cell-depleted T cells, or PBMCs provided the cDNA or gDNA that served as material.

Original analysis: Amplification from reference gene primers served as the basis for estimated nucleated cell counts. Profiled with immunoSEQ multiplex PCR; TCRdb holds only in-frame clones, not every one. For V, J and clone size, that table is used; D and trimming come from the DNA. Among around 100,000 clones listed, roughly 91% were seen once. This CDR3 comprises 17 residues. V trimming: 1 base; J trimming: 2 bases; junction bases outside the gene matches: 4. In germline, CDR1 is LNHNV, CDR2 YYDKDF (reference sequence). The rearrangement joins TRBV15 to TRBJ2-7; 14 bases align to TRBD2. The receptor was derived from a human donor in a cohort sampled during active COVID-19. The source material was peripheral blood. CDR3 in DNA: TGTGCCACCAGCAGAGGACTAGCGGGAGGGCCAGCCTACGAGCAGTACTTC. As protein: CATSRGLAGGPAYEQYF.